The rows below give T cell receptor beta chains drawn from one sample of a study of blood T cell repertoires in COVID-19. Data came from immunoSEQ multiplex PCR; TCRdb stores just in-frame clones and leaves some out. Of some 70,000 clones detected, about 87% appear once; the ten largest clones hold over 5%. Specimen: peripheral blood. These receptors all come from a woman in her 70s with acute or convalescent COVID-19. Each CDR3 is given with its conserved first and last residue. Fields, in order: CDR3 DNA, CDR3 protein, clone size, V gene, CDR3 length, J gene, D gene. D genes are given only for firm matches. Clone size is given for some rows only: seen once, a few or many times, or a class if the clone is expanded.

TGTGCCAGCAAACCCCGGACAGGGCTTATCGGGGGGAACACTGAAGCTTTCTTT,CASKPRTGLIGGNTEAFF,.,TRBV27,18,TRBJ1-1,TRBD1
TGTGCCACAGTTTCAAGGGGGGGACGACTTTACAATGAGCAGTTCTTC,CATVSRGGRLYNEQFF,.,TRBV27,16,TRBJ2-1,.
TGTGCCAGCAGCTCGACAGGGCAGAGGACTGAAGCTTTCTTT,CASSSTGQRTEAFF,.,TRBV7-9,14,TRBJ1-1,TRBD1
TGTGCCAGCAGCCAAGGCCAGGCTGGGAGCACCATATATTTT,CASSQGQAGSTIYF,.,TRBV3-1/TRBV3-2,14,TRBJ1-3,.
TGTGCCAGCAGCACTCCACTCCGACTAGCGGGTCGCTACGAGCAGTACTTC,CASSTPLRLAGRYEQYF,.,TRBV7-2,17,TRBJ2-7,TRBD2
TGTGCCAGCAGCCCGGTCAGGTTTGGAAGTGGCTACACCTTC,CASSPVRFGSGYTF,.,TRBV2,14,TRBJ1-2,.
TGTGCCAGCAGGGACGGGGGGGGCTCCTACAATGAGCAGTTCTTC,CASRDGGGSYNEQFF,once,TRBV6-5,15,TRBJ2-1,TRBD2
TGCGCCAGCAGCTTGGCCCAGGGTTACGAGCAGTACTTC,CASSLAQGYEQYF,.,TRBV5-1,13,TRBJ2-7,.
TGTGCCACCAGTGATACGACTAGCGGGATTAGCCCCACTCTCAACACCGGGGAGCTGTTTTTT,CATSDTTSGISPTLNTGELFF,once,TRBV24-1,21,TRBJ2-2,TRBD2
TGTGCCAGCAGCGCCCCCAGTGGCCGCATATATGGCTACACCTTC,CASSAPSGRIYGYTF,.,TRBV7-9,15,TRBJ1-2,.
TGTGCCAGCAGGGTGGGACACAGAAATGGCTACACCTTC,CASRVGHRNGYTF,.,TRBV6-5,13,TRBJ1-2,.
TGTGCCAGCAGTTTCTCCGACAGGGATAACTCTGGGGCCAACGTCCTGACTTTC,CASSFSDRDNSGANVLTF,.,TRBV28,18,TRBJ2-6,TRBD1
TGTGCCAGCAGCAGGGGAACAAGCAATCAGCCCCAGCATTTT,CASSRGTSNQPQHF,.,TRBV5-6,14,TRBJ1-5,.
TGCGCCAGCAGCTTGGATGGGGGGAATAGCAATCAGCCCCAGCATTTT,CASSLDGGNSNQPQHF,.,TRBV5-1,16,TRBJ1-5,.
TGTGCCAGCAGCCAAGGGCCAGGGGGCCGCTCTGGAAACACCATATATTTT,CASSQGPGGRSGNTIYF,.,TRBV3-1/TRBV3-2,17,TRBJ1-3,TRBD1
TGTGCCAGCGAGGGACAGGCCACAGGAGCTTTCTTT,CASEGQATGAFF,.,TRBV18,12,TRBJ1-1,TRBD1
TGTGCCAGCAGCTTCGGACAGGTGGGCTACAATGAGCAGTTCTTC,CASSFGQVGYNEQFF,once,TRBV7-3,15,TRBJ2-1,TRBD1
TGTGCCAGCAGCGTAGATAGCTGGCCAGGGGAGACCCAGTACTTC,CASSVDSWPGETQYF,.,TRBV9,15,TRBJ2-5,.
TGTGCCAGCAGTTTCCTGGGACTATCCTACAATGAGCAGTTCTTC,CASSFLGLSYNEQFF,.,TRBV6-2/TRBV6-3,15,TRBJ2-1,TRBD2
TGTGCCAGCAAAGAGGGGACAGTAGGAAACACCATATATTTT,CASKEGTVGNTIYF,once,TRBV6-5,14,TRBJ1-3,TRBD1
TGTGCCAGCAGCGTAGAATCATATTCACCCCTCCACTTT,CASSVESYSPLHF,few,TRBV9,13,TRBJ1-6,.
TGTGCCAGCAGTTTAAGCGGGGGGGACTATGGCTACACCTTC,CASSLSGGDYGYTF,.,TRBV27,14,TRBJ1-2,.
TGTGCCAGTAGTATTAGCGGGGGGCGGTCCTACAATGAGCAGTTCTTC,CASSISGGRSYNEQFF,.,TRBV19,16,TRBJ2-1,TRBD2
TGTGCCAGCTCGACAGGGGTGAACACTGAAGCTTTCTTT,CASSTGVNTEAFF,.,TRBV18,13,TRBJ1-1,TRBD1
TGTGCCAGCATGACAGGGAGCGTGGGTGGCTACACCTTC,CASMTGSVGGYTF,.,TRBV25-1,13,TRBJ1-2,TRBD1
TGTGCCAGCAGTTACTCGAATAGCGGGAGGGCCAGCGAGCAGTTCTTC,CASSYSNSGRASEQFF,once,TRBV6-5,16,TRBJ2-1,TRBD2
TGTGCCTGGAGACCCCAGGGGAGTAATTCACCCCTCCACTTT,CAWRPQGSNSPLHF,.,TRBV30,14,TRBJ1-6,.
TGTGCCAGCTCATCGGGACAGACCTCTGGAAACACCATATATTTT,CASSSGQTSGNTIYF,.,TRBV18,15,TRBJ1-3,TRBD1
TGTGCCAGCAGCTTAGGAGCTAGCCTCCAAACAGATACGCAGTATTTT,CASSLGASLQTDTQYF,.,TRBV11-2,16,TRBJ2-3,.
TGTGCCAGCAGTGACTCGAACAGGCCCGGGGAGCTGTTTTTT,CASSDSNRPGELFF,.,TRBV6-4,14,TRBJ2-2,.
TGTGCCAGCAGCCTCGTTAGCACTGAAGCTTTCTTT,CASSLVSTEAFF,.,TRBV5-4,12,TRBJ1-1,.
TGTGCCAGCAGCCGGGACAGGGTCACTGGCTACACCTTC,CASSRDRVTGYTF,.,TRBV6-6,13,TRBJ1-2,TRBD1
TGTGCCAGCACCATACCTGGGGCAGGGGTTATGAACACTGAAGCTTTCTTT,CASTIPGAGVMNTEAFF,.,TRBV2,17,TRBJ1-1,.
TGTGCCATCAGTGAGGGACACCTTGCAACTAATGAAAAACTGTTTTTT,CAISEGHLATNEKLFF,.,TRBV10-3,16,TRBJ1-4,.
TGTGCCAGCAGCGTCACAGGGACAGATACGCAGTATTTT,CASSVTGTDTQYF,.,TRBV9,13,TRBJ2-3,.
TGTGCCAGCTCACCTGAGAGTGGAAACACCATATATTTT,CASSPESGNTIYF,once,TRBV18,13,TRBJ1-3,.
TGCGCCAGCAGCGGAGACAACACCGGGGAGCTGTTTTTT,CASSGDNTGELFF,.,TRBV5-1,13,TRBJ2-2,.
TGTGCCAGCAGTCCCCTTAGACAGATCCAAGAGACCCAGTACTTC,CASSPLRQIQETQYF,.,TRBV28,15,TRBJ2-5,.
TGTGCCAGCAGCCTACTCGGGACAGAGGGACGGGAGCAGTACTTC,CASSLLGTEGREQYF,.,TRBV11-2,15,TRBJ2-7,TRBD1
TGTGCCAGCAGCCTTCACCTAGCGTCGACCTACAATGAGCAGTTCTTC,CASSLHLASTYNEQFF,.,TRBV7-6,16,TRBJ2-1,.
TGTGCCAGTAGGCGGCGGGGGGCCACTGAAGCTTTCTTT,CASRRRGATEAFF,.,TRBV19,13,TRBJ1-1,.
TGTGCCAGCAGCTTACCTCAAAGGACAGGGGGGACTAATGAAAAACTGTTTTTT,CASSLPQRTGGTNEKLFF,.,TRBV7-2,18,TRBJ1-4,TRBD1
TGTGCCAGCAGCATCTGGGGAGCGGGAGGGCCCTACGAGCAGTACTTC,CASSIWGAGGPYEQYF,.,TRBV28,16,TRBJ2-7,TRBD2
TGTGCCAGCAGTTCCTCAGACAGGGGATATCAGCCCCAGCATTTT,CASSSSDRGYQPQHF,.,TRBV6-6,15,TRBJ1-5,TRBD1
TGTGCCAGCAGCTACGACAGGGGGTTCTCTGGGGCCAACGTCCTGACTTTC,CASSYDRGFSGANVLTF,.,TRBV7-8,17,TRBJ2-6,TRBD1
TGTGCCAGCAGAACGGGAGGGGTTGAAGCTTTCTTT,CASRTGGVEAFF,once,TRBV28,12,TRBJ1-1,.
TGCGCCAGCAGCTTCACGGGTAGCTCCTACAATGAGCAGTTCTTC,CASSFTGSSYNEQFF,.,TRBV5-1,15,TRBJ2-1,.
TGCAGCGGGGGACAGGGATACAATGAGCAGTTCTTC,CSGGQGYNEQFF,.,TRBV29-1,12,TRBJ2-1,TRBD1